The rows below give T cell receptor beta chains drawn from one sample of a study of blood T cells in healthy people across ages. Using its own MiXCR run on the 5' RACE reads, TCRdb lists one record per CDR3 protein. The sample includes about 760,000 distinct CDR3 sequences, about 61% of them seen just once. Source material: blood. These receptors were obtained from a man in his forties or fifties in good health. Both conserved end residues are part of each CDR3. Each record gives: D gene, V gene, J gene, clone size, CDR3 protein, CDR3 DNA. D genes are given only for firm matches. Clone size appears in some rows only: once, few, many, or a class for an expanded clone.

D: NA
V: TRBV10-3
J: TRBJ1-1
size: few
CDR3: CAISELGWGDRNTEAFF
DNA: TGTGCCATCAGTGAACTCGGTTGGGGTGACAGGAACACTGAAGCTTTCTTT

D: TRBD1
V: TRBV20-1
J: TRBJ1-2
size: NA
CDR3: CSASGDRGRVGYGYTF
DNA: TGCAGTGCTAGTGGGGACAGGGGGCGCGTAGGCTATGGCTACACCTTC

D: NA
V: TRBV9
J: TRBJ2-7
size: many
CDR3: CASSAGLEGSYEQYF
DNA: TGTGCCAGCAGCGCAGGGTTAGAGGGCTCCTACGAGCAGTACTTC

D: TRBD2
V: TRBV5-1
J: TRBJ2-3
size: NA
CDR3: CASSPGTSVRTDTQYF
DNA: TGCGCCAGCAGCCCGGGGACTAGCGTACGCACAGATACGCAGTATTTT

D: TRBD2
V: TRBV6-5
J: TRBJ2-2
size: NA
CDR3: CASSYGRLAAGELFF
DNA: TGTGCCAGCAGTTACGGACGACTAGCGGCCGGGGAGCTGTTTTTT

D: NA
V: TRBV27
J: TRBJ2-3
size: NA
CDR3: CASSFGGSRTQYF
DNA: TGTGCCAGCAGTTTTGGGGGTTCACGTACGCAGTATTTT

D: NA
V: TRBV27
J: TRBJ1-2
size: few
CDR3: CASIALVGAYGYTF
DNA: TGTGCCAGCATCGCCCTGGTAGGGGCCTATGGCTACACCTTC

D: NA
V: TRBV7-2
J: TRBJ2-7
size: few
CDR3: CASSLQGFAEQYF
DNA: TGTGCCAGCAGCTTACAGGGTTTTGCCGAGCAGTACTTC

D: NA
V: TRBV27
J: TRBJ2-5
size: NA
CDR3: CASSFQAEGAETQYF
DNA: TGTGCCAGCAGTTTCCAGGCGGAGGGCGCAGAGACCCAGTACTTC

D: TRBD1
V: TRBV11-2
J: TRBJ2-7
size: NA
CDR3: CASRMTGATYEQYF
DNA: TGTGCCAGCAGGATGACAGGGGCGACCTACGAGCAGTACTTC

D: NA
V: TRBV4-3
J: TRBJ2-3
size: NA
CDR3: CASSQELELEKVTDTRYF
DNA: TGCGCCAGCAGCCAAGAATTGGAACTAGAGAAGGTTACAGATACGCGGTATTTT

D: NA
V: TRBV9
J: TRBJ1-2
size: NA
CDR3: CASSTGQGWPYGYTF
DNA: TGTGCCAGCAGCACAGGCCAGGGGTGGCCATATGGCTACACCTTC

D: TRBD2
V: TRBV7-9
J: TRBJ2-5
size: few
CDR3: CAQGGLAGDQETQYF
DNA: TGTGCCCAGGGTGGACTAGCGGGAGATCAAGAGACCCAGTACTTC

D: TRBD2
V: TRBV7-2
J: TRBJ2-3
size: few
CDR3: CASRLAGGGTDTQYF
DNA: TGTGCCAGCAGACTAGCGGGAGGAGGAACAGATACGCAGTATTTT

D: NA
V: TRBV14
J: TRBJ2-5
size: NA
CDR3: CASSQDSTQYF
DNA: TGTGCCAGCAGCCAAGATAGTACCCAGTACTTC

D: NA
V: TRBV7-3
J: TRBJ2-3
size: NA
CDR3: CASSRLGLTTQYF
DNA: TGTGCCAGCAGCCGATTAGGGCTGACTACGCAGTATTTT

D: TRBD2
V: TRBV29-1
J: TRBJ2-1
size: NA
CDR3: CSVVCSGAGEQFF
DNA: TGCAGCGTTGTATGTAGCGGGGCAGGTGAGCAGTTCTTC

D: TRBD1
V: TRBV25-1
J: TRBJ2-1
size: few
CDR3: CASSNRGRENEQFF
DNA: TGTGCCAGCAGTAACAGGGGGCGCGAAAATGAGCAGTTCTTC

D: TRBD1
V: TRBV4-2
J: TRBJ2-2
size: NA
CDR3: CASSQDGTGHTGELFF
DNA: TGTGCCAGCAGCCAAGACGGGACAGGTCACACCGGGGAGCTGTTTTTT

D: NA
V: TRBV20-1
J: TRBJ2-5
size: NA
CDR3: CSAHIGETQYF
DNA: TGCAGTGCTCATATAGGGGAGACCCAGTACTTC

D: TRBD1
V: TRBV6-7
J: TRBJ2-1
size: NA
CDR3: CASSPGTGNSYNEQFF
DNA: TGTGCCAGCAGCCCCGGGACAGGGAACTCCTACAATGAGCAGTTCTTC

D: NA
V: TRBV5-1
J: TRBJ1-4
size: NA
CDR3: CASSLIWGQEKLFF
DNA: TGCGCCAGCAGCTTGATCTGGGGGCAAGAAAAACTGTTTTTT

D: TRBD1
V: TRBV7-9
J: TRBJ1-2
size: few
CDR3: CASSLEDRPSVGDTF
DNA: TGTGCCAGCAGCTTAGAGGACAGGCCTTCGGTGGGTGACACCTTC

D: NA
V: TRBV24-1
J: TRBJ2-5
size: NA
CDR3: CATSGGSGETQYF
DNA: TGTGCCACCAGTGGGGGGAGCGGAGAGACCCAGTACTTC

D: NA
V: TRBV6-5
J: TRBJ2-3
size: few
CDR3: CASSEWGYNTDTQYF
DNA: TGTGCCAGCAGCGAGTGGGGGTATAACACAGATACGCAGTATTTT

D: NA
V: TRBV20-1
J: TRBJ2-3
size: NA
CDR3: CSASSGSARTDTQYF
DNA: TGCAGTGCTAGCTCCGGCTCGGCGCGTACAGATACGCAGTATTTT

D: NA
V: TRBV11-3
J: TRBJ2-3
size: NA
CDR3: CASSLGGVGASADTQYF
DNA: TGTGCCAGCAGCTTAGGGGGCGTGGGGGCGTCGGCAGATACGCAGTATTTT

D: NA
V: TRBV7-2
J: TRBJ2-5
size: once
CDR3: CASTTRQGPGETLYF
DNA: TGTGCCAGCACCACACGCCAGGGTCCGGGTGAGACCCTGTACTTC

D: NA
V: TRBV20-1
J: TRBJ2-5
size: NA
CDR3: CSANLQETQYF
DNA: TGCAGTGCGAACTTACAAGAGACCCAGTACTTC

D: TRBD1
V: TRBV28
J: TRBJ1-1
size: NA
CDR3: CASEGANTEAFF
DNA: TGTGCCAGCGAGGGGGCGAACACTGAAGCTTTCTTT

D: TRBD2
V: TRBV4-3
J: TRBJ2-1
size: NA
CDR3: CASSQDSSGLVTNEQFF
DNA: TGCGCCAGCAGCCAAGATTCATCGGGACTAGTTACCAATGAGCAGTTCTTC

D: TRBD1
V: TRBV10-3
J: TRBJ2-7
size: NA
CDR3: CAISGKPDRVVGEQYF
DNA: TGTGCCATCAGCGGAAAGCCCGACAGGGTAGTGGGAGAGCAGTACTTC

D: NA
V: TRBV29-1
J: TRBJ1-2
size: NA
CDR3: CSVEDTVQTDGYTF
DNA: TGCAGCGTTGAAGATACAGTACAGACTGATGGTTACACCTTC

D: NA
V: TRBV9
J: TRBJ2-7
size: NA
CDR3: CASSGPRGEQYF
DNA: TGTGCCAGCAGCGGACCACGGGGTGAGCAGTACTTC

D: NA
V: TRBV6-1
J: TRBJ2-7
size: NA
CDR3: CASSPTTDIYEQYF
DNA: TGTGCCAGCAGTCCCACGACGGACATCTACGAGCAGTACTTC

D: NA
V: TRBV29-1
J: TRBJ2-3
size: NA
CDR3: CSVARGATDTQYF
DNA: TGCAGCGTTGCCAGGGGTGCCACAGATACGCAGTATTTT

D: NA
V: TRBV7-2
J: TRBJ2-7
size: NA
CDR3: CASSGAVGGTYEQYF
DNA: TGTGCCAGCAGCGGGGCCGTAGGAGGAACCTACGAGCAGTACTTC

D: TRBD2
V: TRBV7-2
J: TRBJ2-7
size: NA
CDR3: CASRAGGYEQYF
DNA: TGTGCCAGCAGAGCGGGAGGTTACGAGCAGTACTTC

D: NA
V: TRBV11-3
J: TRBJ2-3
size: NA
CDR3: CASSLGDSPHTDTQYF
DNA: TGTGCCAGCAGCTTAGGAGACTCACCACACACAGATACGCAGTATTTT

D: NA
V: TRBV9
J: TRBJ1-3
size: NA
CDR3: CASSVADRLSGNTIYF
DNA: TGTGCCAGCAGCGTAGCAGACAGACTGTCTGGAAACACCATATATTTT

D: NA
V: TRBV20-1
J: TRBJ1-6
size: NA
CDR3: CSASKIGGLSPLHF
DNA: TGCAGTGCTTCCAAGATAGGGGGTCTTTCACCCCTCCACTTT

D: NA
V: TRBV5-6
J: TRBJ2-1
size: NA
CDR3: CASSLASGVGMFF
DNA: TGTGCCAGCAGCTTGGCCTCGGGGGTCGGGATGTTCTTC

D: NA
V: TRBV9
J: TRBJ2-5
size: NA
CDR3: CASSVDVGQETQYF
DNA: TGTGCCAGCAGCGTAGATGTGGGTCAAGAGACCCAGTACTTC

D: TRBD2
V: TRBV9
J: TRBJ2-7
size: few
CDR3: CASSVASGDYEQYF
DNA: TGTGCCAGCAGCGTAGCTAGCGGGGATTACGAGCAGTACTTC

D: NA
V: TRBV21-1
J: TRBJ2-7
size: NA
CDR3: CASSKAGEQATKISYEQYF
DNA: TGTGCCAGCAGCAAAGCGGGGGAGCAGGCCACGAAGATTTCCTACGAGCAGTACTTC

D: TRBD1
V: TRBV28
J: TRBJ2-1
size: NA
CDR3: CASSSPDDDRGGNEQFF
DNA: TGTGCCAGCAGTTCACCCGACGATGACAGGGGGGGCAATGAGCAGTTCTTC

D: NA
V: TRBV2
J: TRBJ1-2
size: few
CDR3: CASGWGSGAGYTF
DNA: TGTGCCAGCGGTTGGGGGTCGGGGGCTGGCTACACCTTC

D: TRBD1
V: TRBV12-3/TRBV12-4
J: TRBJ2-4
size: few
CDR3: CASSPLGTGRAKNIQYF
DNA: TGTGCCAGCAGTCCCCTGGGGACAGGGCGGGCCAAAAACATTCAGTACTTC

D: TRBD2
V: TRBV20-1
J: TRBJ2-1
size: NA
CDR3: CSARRAGAANEQFF
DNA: TGCAGTGCTAGGAGAGCGGGGGCTGCCAATGAGCAGTTCTTC

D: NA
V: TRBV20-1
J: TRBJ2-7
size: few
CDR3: CSARGLQGHEQYF
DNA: TGCAGTGCTAGAGGTTTACAGGGTCACGAGCAGTACTTC

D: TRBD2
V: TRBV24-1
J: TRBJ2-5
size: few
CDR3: CATSGTSEETQYF
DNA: TGTGCCACCAGTGGGACTAGCGAAGAGACCCAGTACTTC

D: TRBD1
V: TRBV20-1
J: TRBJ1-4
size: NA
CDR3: CSANPGQGSRNLFF
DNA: TGCAGTGCCAATCCGGGACAGGGGAGCCGTAACCTGTTTTTT

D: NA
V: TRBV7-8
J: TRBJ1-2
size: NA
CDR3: CASSLRREAKDGYTF
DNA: TGTGCCAGCAGCCTAAGACGGGAGGCTAAAGATGGCTACACCTTC

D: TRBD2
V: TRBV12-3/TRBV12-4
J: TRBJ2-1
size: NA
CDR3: CASSFLAGASEQFF
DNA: TGTGCCAGCAGTTTTTTAGCGGGAGCTAGTGAGCAGTTCTTC

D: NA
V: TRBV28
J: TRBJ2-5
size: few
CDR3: CASSAISRPQETQYF
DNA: TGTGCCAGCAGTGCCATCAGCCGCCCCCAAGAGACCCAGTACTTC

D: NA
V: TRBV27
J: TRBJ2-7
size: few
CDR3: CASSLSGVGSGYEQYF
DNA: TGTGCCAGCAGTTTATCCGGGGTGGGGAGTGGCTACGAGCAGTACTTC